A selection of T cell receptor beta chains follows, all from one sample in a study of brain T cells in children with intractable seizures. Using immunoSEQ multiplex PCR, the repertoire was profiled, and TCRdb retains in-frame clones only, with some absent. The table includes around 80,000 clones, about 90% detected once. The material was peripheral blood, obtained at surgery. Source of these receptors: a girl aged 2 to 9 with Rasmussen encephalitis and intractable seizures. CDR3s include the opening cysteine and the closing phenylalanine or tryptophan. Each record gives: D gene, clone size, J gene, V gene, CDR3 protein, CDR3 DNA. A D gene is named only where the DNA matches it firmly. Clone size is stated in some rows and not others, as once, few, many or a class when expanded.

d_call: NA; clone_size: NA; j_call: TRBJ2-2; v_call: TRBV9; cdr3_aa: CASKEGMGTGELFF; cdr3_nt: TGTGCTAGCAAGGAGGGCATGGGTACCGGGGAGCTGTTTTTT
d_call: TRBD2; clone_size: NA; j_call: TRBJ2-3; v_call: TRBV5-6; cdr3_aa: CASSQAGVREADTQYF; cdr3_nt: TGTGCCAGCAGTCAAGCGGGAGTAAGGGAGGCAGATACGCAGTATTTT
d_call: TRBD1; clone_size: NA; j_call: TRBJ1-1; v_call: TRBV9; cdr3_aa: CASSVSQGQGDTEAFF; cdr3_nt: TGTGCCAGCAGCGTATCTCAGGGGCAGGGGGACACTGAAGCTTTCTTT
d_call: NA; clone_size: NA; j_call: TRBJ1-3; v_call: TRBV2; cdr3_aa: CASSVEIPLGNTIYF; cdr3_nt: TGTGCCAGCAGTGTGGAGATACCCTTGGGAAACACCATATATTTT
d_call: NA; clone_size: NA; j_call: TRBJ2-7; v_call: TRBV28; cdr3_aa: CARPTGSYEQYF; cdr3_nt: TGTGCCAGGCCGACAGGCTCCTACGAGCAGTACTTC
d_call: NA; clone_size: NA; j_call: TRBJ2-5; v_call: TRBV4-1; cdr3_aa: CASSHRGPRSGSYQETQYF; cdr3_nt: TGCGCCAGCAGCCACCGAGGTCCTCGGAGTGGGAGCTACCAAGAGACCCAGTACTTC
d_call: NA; clone_size: NA; j_call: TRBJ2-5; v_call: TRBV29-1; cdr3_aa: CSVEGGNFPETQYF; cdr3_nt: TGCAGCGTTGAAGGGGGTAACTTTCCGGAGACCCAGTACTTC
d_call: NA; clone_size: NA; j_call: TRBJ2-3; v_call: TRBV25-1; cdr3_aa: CASSESVGTDTQYF; cdr3_nt: TGTGCCAGCAGTGAATCGGTCGGGACAGATACGCAGTATTTT
d_call: NA; clone_size: NA; j_call: TRBJ1-2; v_call: TRBV6-5; cdr3_aa: CASRMSTARNYGYTF; cdr3_nt: TGTGCCAGCAGGATGTCGACGGCCCGAAACTATGGCTACACCTTC
d_call: NA; clone_size: NA; j_call: TRBJ2-4; v_call: TRBV4-2; cdr3_aa: CASSQDATYLAKNIQYF; cdr3_nt: TGTGCCAGCAGCCAAGATGCGACTTATCTAGCCAAAAACATTCAGTACTTC
d_call: NA; clone_size: NA; j_call: TRBJ1-1; v_call: TRBV6-5; cdr3_aa: CASSLTWQLNTEAFF; cdr3_nt: TGTGCCAGCAGTCTAACGTGGCAACTGAACACTGAAGCTTTCTTT
d_call: NA; clone_size: NA; j_call: TRBJ2-5; v_call: TRBV13; cdr3_aa: CASSPLRGGGETQYF; cdr3_nt: TGTGCCAGCAGCCCCCTAAGGGGGGGTGGAGAGACCCAGTACTTC
d_call: NA; clone_size: NA; j_call: TRBJ1-2; v_call: TRBV29-1; cdr3_aa: CSVEAQLGYGYTF; cdr3_nt: TGCAGCGTTGAAGCCCAACTAGGGTATGGCTACACCTTC
d_call: NA; clone_size: NA; j_call: TRBJ1-6; v_call: TRBV6-6; cdr3_aa: CASSYFGQTFSLHF; cdr3_nt: TGTGCCAGCAGTTACTTTGGACAGACTTTTTCCCTCCACTTT
d_call: NA; clone_size: NA; j_call: TRBJ1-1; v_call: TRBV10-3; cdr3_aa: CAISENRIMTEAFF; cdr3_nt: TGTGCCATCAGTGAGAACAGGATAATGACTGAAGCTTTCTTT
d_call: NA; clone_size: NA; j_call: TRBJ1-1; v_call: TRBV28; cdr3_aa: CASAKGGGTTEAFF; cdr3_nt: TGTGCCAGCGCAAAAGGGGGGGGGACCACTGAAGCTTTCTTT
d_call: TRBD1; clone_size: NA; j_call: TRBJ1-4; v_call: TRBV6-6; cdr3_aa: CASRTGTVNEKLFF; cdr3_nt: TGTGCCAGCAGAACCGGGACAGTTAATGAAAAACTGTTTTTT
d_call: NA; clone_size: once; j_call: TRBJ2-3; v_call: TRBV6-5; cdr3_aa: CASRADRRGTDTQYF; cdr3_nt: TGTGCCAGCAGGGCGGACAGGAGGGGTACAGATACGCAGTATTTT
d_call: TRBD1; clone_size: once; j_call: TRBJ1-5; v_call: TRBV28; cdr3_aa: CASSFWQGTGSNQPQHF; cdr3_nt: TGTGCCAGCAGTTTTTGGCAGGGGACAGGTAGCAATCAGCCCCAGCATTTT
d_call: NA; clone_size: NA; j_call: TRBJ1-5; v_call: TRBV7-6; cdr3_aa: CASSWGTNQPQHF; cdr3_nt: TGTGCCAGCAGCTGGGGTACTAATCAGCCCCAGCATTTT
d_call: NA; clone_size: NA; j_call: TRBJ1-4; v_call: TRBV28; cdr3_aa: CASSSPGQGTWKLFF; cdr3_nt: TGTGCCAGCAGTTCTCCGGGACAAGGTACTTGGAAACTGTTTTTT
d_call: NA; clone_size: NA; j_call: TRBJ2-3; v_call: TRBV12-3/TRBV12-4; cdr3_aa: CASSLLRTDTQYF; cdr3_nt: TGTGCCAGCAGTTTACTAAGGACAGATACGCAGTATTTT
d_call: NA; clone_size: NA; j_call: TRBJ2-2; v_call: TRBV9; cdr3_aa: CASSEGGGGYSGELFF; cdr3_nt: TGTGCCAGCAGCGAGGGGGGAGGAGGGTACTCCGGGGAGCTGTTTTTT
d_call: NA; clone_size: NA; j_call: TRBJ1-5; v_call: TRBV6-1; cdr3_aa: CASSEGRNSNQPQHF; cdr3_nt: TGTGCCAGCAGTGAAGGGCGAAATAGCAATCAGCCCCAGCATTTT
d_call: NA; clone_size: NA; j_call: TRBJ1-2; v_call: TRBV9; cdr3_aa: CASSEGGPGHKNYGYTF; cdr3_nt: TGTGCCAGCAGCGAGGGCGGACCGGGACATAAGAACTATGGCTACACCTTC
d_call: NA; clone_size: NA; j_call: TRBJ2-7; v_call: TRBV9; cdr3_aa: CASSATPSYEQYF; cdr3_nt: TGTGCCAGCAGCGCTACACCGTCCTACGAGCAGTACTTC
d_call: TRBD2; clone_size: NA; j_call: TRBJ2-3; v_call: TRBV27; cdr3_aa: CASRISAGVTQYF; cdr3_nt: TGTGCCAGCAGAATATCGGCGGGAGTTACGCAGTATTTT
d_call: TRBD2; clone_size: NA; j_call: TRBJ2-1; v_call: TRBV16; cdr3_aa: CASSPGLAGLYNEQFF; cdr3_nt: TGTGCCAGCAGCCCGGGACTAGCGGGACTGTACAATGAGCAGTTCTTC
d_call: TRBD1; clone_size: once; j_call: TRBJ1-1; v_call: TRBV19; cdr3_aa: CASSLDRGPEAFF; cdr3_nt: TGTGCCAGTAGTCTAGACAGGGGGCCGGAAGCTTTCTTT
d_call: TRBD2; clone_size: NA; j_call: TRBJ2-7; v_call: TRBV7-8; cdr3_aa: CASSYGTSGSSYEQYF; cdr3_nt: TGTGCCAGCAGCTACGGGACTAGCGGGAGCTCCTACGAGCAGTACTTC
d_call: NA; clone_size: NA; j_call: TRBJ2-2; v_call: TRBV2; cdr3_aa: CASSGVSTGELFF; cdr3_nt: TGTGCCAGCAGTGGCGTCAGTACCGGGGAGCTGTTTTTT
d_call: TRBD1; clone_size: NA; j_call: TRBJ2-2; v_call: TRBV24-1; cdr3_aa: CATRTGRNTGELFF; cdr3_nt: TGTGCCACCAGGACAGGGAGGAACACCGGGGAGCTGTTTTTT
d_call: NA; clone_size: NA; j_call: TRBJ1-3; v_call: TRBV29-1; cdr3_aa: CSVRGQTDTIYF; cdr3_nt: TGCAGCGTTCGTGGACAGACGGACACCATATATTTT
d_call: NA; clone_size: NA; j_call: TRBJ2-6; v_call: TRBV18; cdr3_aa: CASSSRDPRLVSGANVLTF; cdr3_nt: TGTGCCAGCTCGAGCCGCGATCCGCGATTGGTTTCTGGGGCCAACGTCCTGACTTTC
d_call: NA; clone_size: NA; j_call: TRBJ2-7; v_call: TRBV6-5; cdr3_aa: CASRFDGPGDEQYF; cdr3_nt: TGTGCCAGCAGATTTGACGGACCAGGGGACGAGCAGTACTTC
d_call: NA; clone_size: NA; j_call: TRBJ1-1; v_call: TRBV7-9; cdr3_aa: CASSLAGNEAFF; cdr3_nt: TGTGCCAGCAGCTTAGCTGGGAATGAAGCTTTCTTT
d_call: NA; clone_size: few; j_call: TRBJ1-5; v_call: TRBV5-6; cdr3_aa: CASSFFNRAFGNQPQHF; cdr3_nt: TGTGCCAGCAGCTTTTTTAACAGGGCATTTGGCAATCAGCCCCAGCATTTT
d_call: NA; clone_size: NA; j_call: TRBJ1-2; v_call: TRBV15; cdr3_aa: CATSRALSYGYTF; cdr3_nt: TGTGCCACCAGCAGAGCTTTAAGCTATGGCTACACCTTC
d_call: NA; clone_size: few; j_call: TRBJ1-6; v_call: TRBV10-1; cdr3_aa: CASSEGVSPLHF; cdr3_nt: TGCGCCAGCAGTGAGGGGGTGTCACCCCTCCACTTT
d_call: NA; clone_size: few; j_call: TRBJ1-5; v_call: TRBV2; cdr3_aa: CASSGRGMAPQHF; cdr3_nt: TGTGCCAGCAGTGGGAGGGGGATGGCGCCCCAGCATTTT
d_call: NA; clone_size: NA; j_call: TRBJ1-1; v_call: TRBV29-1; cdr3_aa: CSVPEPDTHTEAFF; cdr3_nt: TGCAGCGTTCCAGAACCGGACACTCACACTGAAGCTTTCTTT
d_call: TRBD2; clone_size: NA; j_call: TRBJ2-2; v_call: TRBV5-6; cdr3_aa: CASSLGLAGVIGELFF; cdr3_nt: TGTGCCAGCAGCCTGGGACTAGCGGGAGTCATCGGGGAGCTGTTTTTT
d_call: NA; clone_size: NA; j_call: TRBJ2-1; v_call: TRBV25-1; cdr3_aa: CASSERHVPRFF; cdr3_nt: TGTGCCAGCAGTGAAAGGCACGTCCCCCGGTTCTTC
d_call: NA; clone_size: NA; j_call: TRBJ1-4; v_call: TRBV5-6; cdr3_aa: CASSLREGSEKLFF; cdr3_nt: TGTGCCAGCAGCTTGAGGGAAGGTAGTGAAAAACTGTTTTTT
d_call: NA; clone_size: NA; j_call: TRBJ2-1; v_call: TRBV7-9; cdr3_aa: CARYHGNEQFF; cdr3_nt: TGTGCCAGATACCACGGCAATGAGCAGTTCTTC
d_call: NA; clone_size: NA; j_call: TRBJ1-1; v_call: TRBV11-3; cdr3_aa: CASSLRTEVTEAFF; cdr3_nt: TGTGCCAGCAGCCTCAGGACAGAAGTCACTGAAGCTTTCTTT
d_call: NA; clone_size: NA; j_call: TRBJ2-2; v_call: TRBV5-6; cdr3_aa: CASSLGHFVGELFF; cdr3_nt: TGTGCCAGCAGCTTGGGACACTTCGTCGGGGAGCTGTTTTTT
d_call: NA; clone_size: NA; j_call: TRBJ2-7; v_call: TRBV4-1; cdr3_aa: CASSLESGISYEQYF; cdr3_nt: TGCGCCAGCAGCCTCGAATCTGGGATTTCCTACGAGCAGTACTTC
d_call: NA; clone_size: NA; j_call: TRBJ1-1; v_call: TRBV21-1; cdr3_aa: CASSMPQPLYEAFF; cdr3_nt: TGTGCCAGCAGCATGCCGCAGCCCCTTTATGAAGCTTTCTTT
d_call: TRBD1; clone_size: NA; j_call: TRBJ2-7; v_call: TRBV30; cdr3_aa: CAWSMTGGNEQYF; cdr3_nt: TGTGCCTGGAGCATGACAGGGGGCAACGAGCAGTACTTC
d_call: NA; clone_size: NA; j_call: TRBJ1-5; v_call: TRBV7-6; cdr3_aa: CASSRLAGGSNQPQHF; cdr3_nt: TGTGCCAGCAGCCGATTAGCGGGAGGGAGCAATCAGCCCCAGCATTTT
d_call: NA; clone_size: NA; j_call: TRBJ2-7; v_call: TRBV11-2; cdr3_aa: CASSSPRGAYEQYF; cdr3_nt: TGTGCCAGCAGCTCTCCCAGGGGGGCCTACGAGCAGTACTTC
d_call: TRBD2; clone_size: NA; j_call: TRBJ2-1; v_call: TRBV5-1; cdr3_aa: CASSLATQTSGKGEQFF; cdr3_nt: TGCGCCAGCAGCTTGGCCACTCAGACTAGCGGGAAGGGTGAGCAGTTCTTC
d_call: NA; clone_size: NA; j_call: TRBJ2-7; v_call: TRBV7-2; cdr3_aa: CASSFDGSSYEQYF; cdr3_nt: TGTGCCAGCAGCTTCGACGGGAGCTCCTACGAGCAGTACTTC
d_call: NA; clone_size: NA; j_call: TRBJ2-1; v_call: TRBV14; cdr3_aa: CASSQFFRHEQFF; cdr3_nt: TGTGCCAGCAGCCAATTTTTCCGTCACGAGCAGTTCTTC
d_call: NA; clone_size: NA; j_call: TRBJ1-6; v_call: TRBV3-1/TRBV3-2; cdr3_aa: CASSQGGPRGSPLHF; cdr3_nt: TGTGCCAGCAGCCAAGGGGGGCCACGCGGATCACCCCTCCACTTT
d_call: NA; clone_size: NA; j_call: TRBJ1-1; v_call: TRBV12-3/TRBV12-4; cdr3_aa: CASSLRGGYAFF; cdr3_nt: TGTGCCAGCAGTTTAAGGGGGGGGTACGCTTTCTTT
d_call: NA; clone_size: NA; j_call: TRBJ2-3; v_call: TRBV2; cdr3_aa: CASSEGGPASTDTQYF; cdr3_nt: TGTGCCAGCAGTGAAGGCGGGCCTGCTAGCACAGATACGCAGTATTTT